A selection of T cell receptor beta chains follows, all from one sample in a study of PD-1 blockade in classical Hodgkin lymphoma. This table comes from immunoSEQ multiplex PCR, and its TCRdb copy is limited to in-frame clones, with some not included. Found here are around 23,000 clones, about 88% of them singletons; the top ten hold 5% to 8%. Here the sequenced sample was peripheral blood mononuclear cells (PBMCs), taken before the fourth cycle of nivolumab. Every receptor here comes from a human donor with classical Hodgkin lymphoma. The conserved cysteine and the conserved F or W are not part of the CDR3 here. Fields, in order: V gene, J gene, D gene, CDR3 protein. A D gene is named only where the DNA matches it firmly.

V: TRBV11-2; J: TRBJ2-7; D: -; CDR3: ASSLGLDYEQY
V: TRBV19; J: TRBJ2-1; D: -; CDR3: ASSMEPHNEQF
V: TRBV7-9; J: TRBJ1-1; D: TRBD1; CDR3: ASTTPGGLNTEAF
V: TRBV14; J: TRBJ2-7; D: TRBD1; CDR3: ASSQRGTAIYEQY
V: TRBV6-1; J: TRBJ1-2; D: -; CDR3: ASSSDLTGGYT
V: TRBV7-9; J: TRBJ2-7; D: TRBD1; CDR3: ASSHRDRGYYEQY
V: TRBV10-3; J: TRBJ1-5; D: TRBD1; CDR3: AIRQDREGQPQH
V: TRBV2; J: TRBJ2-3; D: TRBD2; CDR3: ASSRAGTSGRAGLLTDTQY
V: TRBV11-2; J: TRBJ2-7; D: -; CDR3: ASSLGLGYEQY
V: TRBV9; J: TRBJ1-1; D: -; CDR3: ASSVEGNTEAF
V: TRBV6-1; J: TRBJ2-3; D: -; CDR3: ASSLYWRATDTQY
V: TRBV5-1; J: TRBJ1-5; D: -; CDR3: ASSLESNQPQH
V: TRBV10-3; J: TRBJ2-1; D: -; CDR3: AISEGGGEQF
V: TRBV2; J: TRBJ2-3; D: TRBD1; CDR3: ASFQGVSTDTQY
V: TRBV18; J: TRBJ2-1; D: TRBD2; CDR3: ASSFGTSGSNEQF
V: TRBV4-3; J: TRBJ1-1; D: -; CDR3: ASSQGETEAF
V: TRBV6-6; J: TRBJ2-7; D: -; CDR3: ASSFNRDEQY
V: TRBV6-5; J: TRBJ2-2; D: TRBD1; CDR3: ASSYPRQGATGELF
V: TRBV5-1; J: TRBJ2-5; D: TRBD1; CDR3: ASSLELQGAWIHQETQY
V: TRBV6-1; J: TRBJ1-4; D: -; CDR3: ATYLEKLF
V: TRBV18; J: TRBJ2-7; D: TRBD1; CDR3: ASSPTTGDSEQY
V: TRBV21-1; J: TRBJ2-5; D: -; CDR3: ASSKEGPLRRTQY
V: TRBV5-1; J: TRBJ2-7; D: -; CDR3: ASSWTRTDIYEQY
V: TRBV6-5; J: TRBJ1-2; D: -; CDR3: ASSYSIREGGYT
V: TRBV13; J: TRBJ2-3; D: -; CDR3: ASSLDSYFTDTQY
V: TRBV15; J: TRBJ2-7; D: TRBD1; CDR3: ATSRDMRQGALKVPYEQY
V: TRBV11-3; J: TRBJ2-7; D: TRBD1; CDR3: ASSPQGTGSYEQY
V: TRBV5-6; J: TRBJ2-7; D: TRBD1; CDR3: ASSLVRDRGYRYEQY
V: TRBV29-1; J: TRBJ2-1; D: TRBD2; CDR3: SVVRVAGDYNEQF
V: TRBV5-5; J: TRBJ2-1; D: -; CDR3: ASSAREYNEQF
V: TRBV2; J: TRBJ2-3; D: -; CDR3: ATGQITDTQY
V: TRBV10-3; J: TRBJ2-7; D: TRBD2; CDR3: AISDRLAETYEQY
V: TRBV4-1; J: TRBJ1-5; D: -; CDR3: ASSQGIGKGNQPQH
V: TRBV10-3; J: TRBJ2-6; D: TRBD1; CDR3: AISLRSPTGGQSGANVLT
V: TRBV7-9; J: TRBJ1-1; D: -; CDR3: ASSFVGATEAF
V: TRBV7-2; J: TRBJ2-7; D: -; CDR3: ASSFGPGEQY
V: TRBV18; J: TRBJ1-2; D: -; CDR3: ASSPPAYNYGYT
V: TRBV15; J: TRBJ1-4; D: -; CDR3: ATSRDGGEEKLF
V: TRBV6-5; J: TRBJ2-4; D: -; CDR3: ASSYRQTNIQY
V: TRBV9; J: TRBJ2-7; D: TRBD1; CDR3: ASSASTGVHEQY
V: TRBV7-2; J: TRBJ2-3; D: -; CDR3: ASSLGGRDTDTQY
V: TRBV14; J: TRBJ1-3; D: -; CDR3: ASSQDRHNTIY
V: TRBV7-9; J: TRBJ1-3; D: -; CDR3: ASSLGQGNTIY
V: TRBV27; J: TRBJ2-7; D: -; CDR3: ASSLSLGYEQY
V: TRBV4-3; J: TRBJ2-2; D: -; CDR3: ASSQQLPNTGELF
V: TRBV30; J: TRBJ2-1; D: -; CDR3: AWSVGVSYNEQF
V: TRBV29-1; J: TRBJ1-1; D: -; CDR3: SVESAGALHTEAF
V: TRBV2; J: TRBJ2-5; D: TRBD2; CDR3: ASSEERGGQTQY
V: TRBV10-3; J: TRBJ2-1; D: TRBD1; CDR3: AISERQGSYNEQF
V: TRBV10-1; J: TRBJ2-5; D: -; CDR3: ASSEIRGPRETQY
V: TRBV28; J: TRBJ2-3; D: -; CDR3: ASSSVTQY